This T cell receptor beta chain originates from a study of blood T cell repertoires in COVID-19. Trimming cost V 4 bases and J 4 bases; bases outside gene matches: 11. Looked up from germline, CDR1 is SGHAT and CDR2 is FQNNGV. CDR3 size: 16 residues. TCRdb's table, derived via immunoSEQ multiplex PCR, lists solely in-frame clones and lacks some. The sample has 150,000 to 200,000 clones, 89% seen once. This rearrangement joins TRBV11-2 to TRBJ2-3, with 7 bases fitting TRBD1. This sequence was found in a young man who had recovered from COVID-19. The sequenced sample was peripheral blood. CDR3 DNA sequence: TGTGCCAGCAGCTCGGACTCGGGACAGACAGCAGATACGCAGTATTTT. Translated: CASSSDSGQTADTQYF.